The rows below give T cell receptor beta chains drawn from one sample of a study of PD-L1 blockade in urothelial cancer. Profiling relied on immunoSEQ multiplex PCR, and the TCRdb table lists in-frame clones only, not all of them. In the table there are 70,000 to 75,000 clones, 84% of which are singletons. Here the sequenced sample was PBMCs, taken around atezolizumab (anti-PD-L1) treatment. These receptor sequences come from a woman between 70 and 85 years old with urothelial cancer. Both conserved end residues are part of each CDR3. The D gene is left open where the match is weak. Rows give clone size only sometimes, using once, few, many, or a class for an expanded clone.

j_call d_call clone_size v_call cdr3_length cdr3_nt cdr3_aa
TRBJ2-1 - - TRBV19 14 TGTGCCAGTAGTCCGGTGAGCTCCTACAATGAGCAGTTCTTC CASSPVSSYNEQFF
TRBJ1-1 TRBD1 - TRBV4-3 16 TGCGCCAGCAGCGAGACAGGGATCAGGGGATGGACTGAAGCTTTCTTT CASSETGIRGWTEAFF
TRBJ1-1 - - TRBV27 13 TGTGCCAGCAGGCTATATATGAACACTGAAGCTTTCTTT CASRLYMNTEAFF
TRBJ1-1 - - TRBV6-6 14 TGTGCCAGCTTCTCAGGGGCAGTGAGGACTGAAGCTTTCTTT CASFSGAVRTEAFF
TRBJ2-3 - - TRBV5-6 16 TGTGCCAGCAGCTGGATCAGTCCTGGGCGCACAGATACGCAGTATTTT CASSWISPGRTDTQYF
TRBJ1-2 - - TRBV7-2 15 TGTGCCAGCAGCTTAGAGTACGGGGGAGTAAGTGGCTACACCTTC CASSLEYGGVSGYTF
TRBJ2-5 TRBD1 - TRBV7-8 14 TGTGCCAGCAGCTTCGACAGGGGAGGAAAGACCCAGTACTTC CASSFDRGGKTQYF
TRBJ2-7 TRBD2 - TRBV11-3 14 TGTGCCAGCAGCGCACGCGGCGGGAGCTACGAGCAGTACTTC CASSARGGSYEQYF
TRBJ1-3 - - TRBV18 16 TGTGCCAGCTCACCTCGACAGTTTGGCTCTGGAAACACCATATATTTT CASSPRQFGSGNTIYF
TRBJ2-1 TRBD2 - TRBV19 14 TGTGCCAGTAGTCCTGGACTAGCCCACAATGAGCAGTTCTTC CASSPGLAHNEQFF
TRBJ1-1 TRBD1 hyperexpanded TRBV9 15 TGTGCCAGCAGCGTAGGGACAGGGGCGAACACTGAAGCTTTCTTT CASSVGTGANTEAFF
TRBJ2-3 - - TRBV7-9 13 TGTGCCAGTACACCCGCTCACACAGATACGCAGTATTTT CASTPAHTDTQYF
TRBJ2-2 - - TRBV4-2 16 TGTGCCAGCAGCCAAGATACGGGGCAGCGGGCCGGGGAGCTGTTTTTT CASSQDTGQRAGELFF
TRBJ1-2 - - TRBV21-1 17 TGTGCCAGCAGCAAAGACAGGGGGCCTCGCTACAATTATGGCTACACCTTC CASSKDRGPRYNYGYTF
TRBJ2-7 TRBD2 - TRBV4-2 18 TGTGCCAGCAGCCAAGTATCGCAACTAGCGGGAGGTCTCTACGAGCAGTACTTC CASSQVSQLAGGLYEQYF
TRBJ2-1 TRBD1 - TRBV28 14 TGTGCCAGCGGAATCGGACAGGCAAGATTTGAGCAGTTCTTC CASGIGQARFEQFF
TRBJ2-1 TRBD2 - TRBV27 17 TGTGCCAGCAGTCCACCTACGGGAGGCAGCTCCTACAATGAGCAGTTCTTC CASSPPTGGSSYNEQFF
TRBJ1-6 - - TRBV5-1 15 TGCGCCAGCAGCGTGACAGGCTCCTATAATTCACCCCTCCACTTT CASSVTGSYNSPLHF
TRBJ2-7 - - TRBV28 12 TGTGCCAGCAGTTTTACCGGCTACGAGCAGTACTTC CASSFTGYEQYF
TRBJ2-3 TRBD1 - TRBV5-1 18 TGCGCCAGCAGCTTCGGGCTCACTCCGGGACAGGGGGGTAATACGCAGTATTTT CASSFGLTPGQGGNTQYF
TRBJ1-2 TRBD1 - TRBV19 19 TGTGCCAGTCAAAGATCCCCTACCCCTGCACAGGGGGCAGGCTATGGCTACACCTTC CASQRSPTPAQGAGYGYTF
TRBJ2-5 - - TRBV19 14 TGTGCCAGTAGTCGACTAGGAAGGGGAGAGACCCAGTACTTC CASSRLGRGETQYF
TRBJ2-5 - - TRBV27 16 TGTGCCAGCAGTTTATCGGTCGCGGGGGCTCAAGAGACCCAGTACTTC CASSLSVAGAQETQYF
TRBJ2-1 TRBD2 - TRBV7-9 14 TGTGCCAGCAGCTCTGCGGGGGGGAACGGTGAGCAGTTCTTC CASSSAGGNGEQFF
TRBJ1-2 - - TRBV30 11 TGTGCCTGCCCCCTACACTATGGCTACACCTTC CACPLHYGYTF
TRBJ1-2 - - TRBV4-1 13 TGCGCCAGCAGCCAAGATTCAGGGTACCACTACACCTTC CASSQDSGYHYTF
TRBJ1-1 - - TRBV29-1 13 TGCAGCCTTAGGGAACAACAGGACACTGAAGCTTTCTTT CSLREQQDTEAFF
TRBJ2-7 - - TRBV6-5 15 TGTGCCAGCAGTTACGCCGGGACAATGTACTACGAGCAGTACTTC CASSYAGTMYYEQYF
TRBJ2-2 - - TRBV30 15 TGTGCCTGGAGTGTACTTCCCCAGAACACCGGGGAGCTGTTTTTT CAWSVLPQNTGELFF
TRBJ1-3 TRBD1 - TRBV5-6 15 TGTGCCAGCAGCCTGACTACAGGGGTGGGAAACACCATATATTTT CASSLTTGVGNTIYF
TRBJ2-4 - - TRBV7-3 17 TGTGCCAGCAGCCCCGCCGCCGGGACTCCTGGCGAAAACATTCAGTACTTC CASSPAAGTPGENIQYF